One sample yielded the 13 T cell receptor beta chains listed below, sequenced in a study of response to subunit inactivated influenza vaccine. One entry per CDR3 protein, called by TCRdb with MiXCR from the RT-PCR reads. The table lists more than 500,000 distinct CDR3 sequences, around 11% of them singletons. These same data were also listed under a study on T cells expressing NK-cell markers. As that report states: It was by 5'RACE template switching with UMIs that TCR beta cDNA was made.

The sequencing used PBMCs from blood, collected on the day of vaccination. The receptors were gathered from a man aged 45-65 years who received an inactivated influenza vaccine.

In its sample, this clonotype was seen a few times. The CDR3 protein is CASSRGTGGNEQFF. The CDR3 bases are TGCGCCAGCAGCCGCGGGACAGGGGGGAATGAGCAGTTCTTC. The rearrangement links TRBV5-1 to TRBJ2-1; 11 bases agree with TRBD1. Looked up from germline, CDR1 is SGHRS and CDR2 is YFSETQ. After removal of 4 bases from V and 7 bases from J, the junction contained 4 bases not matched to a gene. The CDR3 covers 14 residues.

This rearrangement joins TRBV3-1 to TRBJ2-1; D remains ambiguous. V shed 0 bases and J shed 10 bases, with 10 bases lying between them. CDR1 is LGHDT and CDR2 is YNNKEL in the germline V gene (reference sequence). The CDR3 has 13 residues. In DNA, the CDR3 is TGTGCCAGCAGCCAAGATCAAGGCACGGAGCAGTTCTTC. Amino acid sequence: CASSQDQGTEQFF.

This clonotype has a handful of counts. The chain couples TRBV21-1 to TRBJ2-1. TRBV21-1 is flagged as a pseudogene. The CDR3 has 14 residues. DNA of the CDR3: TGTGCCAGCAGGCGGAACAGGTCCTACAATGAGCAGTTCTTC. As protein: CASRRNRSYNEQFF.

This chain links TRBV12-3 or TRBV12-4 with TRBJ2-2, with D possibly matching TRBD2 (5 bases). The CDR3 is 16 amino acids. The ends were cut back, 5 bases at V and 0 bases at J, with 13 bases in the middle. CDR3 DNA sequence: TGTGCCAGCAGTCCCCTCCCCGGGGCGAACACCGGGGAGCTGTTTTTT. It yields the protein CASSPLPGANTGELFF.

The chain carries TRBV7-2 and TRBJ2-1, with a tentative D call TRBD1 (5 bases). The CDR3 has 14 amino acids. Germline assignment: CDR1 SGHTA and CDR2 FQGNSA. V was shortened by 5 bases and J by 3 bases, with 11 bases between the two germline ends. In DNA form, the CDR3 reads TGTGCCAGCAGCCCGTACAGGCACTACAATGAGCAGTTCTTC. Translated: CASSPYRHYNEQFF.

Only a few counts were recorded for this clonotype. The chain links TRBV29-1 to TRBJ1-5; 7 bases are shared with TRBD1. Germline values: CDR1 SQVTM, CDR2 ANQGSEA. The ends lost 4 bases at V and 3 bases at J; junction bases unmatched: 6. The CDR3 has 14 residues. The CDR3 spells CSVGEGQFNQPQHF. The CDR3 nucleotides are TGCAGCGTTGGGGAGGGACAGTTCAATCAGCCCCAGCATTTT.

The J gene is TRBJ2-5, the V gene TRBV6-2 or TRBV6-3; 11 nucleotides match TRBD2. The CDR3 sequence is 16 residues long. The trim removed 0 bases at V and 2 bases at J, leaving 2 bases unmatched. The germline V gene has CDR1 MNHEY and CDR2 SVGEGT. The CDR3, as DNA: TGTGCCAGCAGTTACTCGGGACTAGCGGCTCAAGAGACCCAGTACTTC. It is translated as CASSYSGLAAQETQYF.

This clonotype was counted many times. This rearrangement joins TRBV6-5 to TRBJ1-1; no definite D call. The germline V and J ends were trimmed by 3 bases and 3 bases, with 8 bases remaining between them. CDR1 and CDR2 (germline): MNHEY, SVGAGI. The CDR3 spans 13 residues. The CDR3 loop is CASSYYPYTEAFF. CDR3 DNA sequence: TGTGCCAGCAGTTATTATCCTTACACTGAAGCTTTCTTT.

The table lists this clonotype with a few counts. This chain uses TRBV5-1 with TRBJ2-1; D unresolved. V was shortened by 1 base and J by 0 bases, with 11 bases between the two germline ends. The CDR3 consists of 16 residues. Germline values: CDR1 SGHRS, CDR2 YFSETQ. The chain's CDR3 is CASSLFMGNSYNEQFF. The CDR3 DNA follows: TGCGCCAGCAGCTTGTTCATGGGAAACTCCTACAATGAGCAGTTCTTC.

The chain joins TRBV4-2 to TRBJ1-1; perhaps TRBD1 as D (6 bases). With 4 bases removed from V and 0 bases from J, the gap between germline ends came to 15 bases. The germline gives CDR1 LGHNA, CDR2 YNFKEQ. This CDR3 contains 16 residues. In DNA form, the CDR3 reads TGTGCCAGCAGCCGTACAGGGTTGTACATGAACACTGAAGCTTTCTTT. It codes for CASSRTGLYMNTEAFF.

This clonotype appeared many times. The V gene is TRBV28, the J gene TRBJ1-6; D is unresolved. The V gene's germline CDR1 is MDHEN and CDR2 SYDVKM. V was trimmed by 7 bases and J by 8 bases, leaving 12 bases between them. The CDR3 contains 13 residues. The CDR3: CASTKGFYSPLHF. The CDR3 DNA sequence: TGTGCCAGCACTAAGGGTTTTTATTCACCCCTCCACTTT.

The V call is TRBV12-3 or TRBV12-4, the J call TRBJ1-4; TRBD1 agrees at 9 bases. This CDR3 region has 15 residues. With V trimmed by 5 bases and J by 7 bases, 8 bases remained unmatched. CDR3 sequence (DNA): TGTGCCAGCAGTGGGACAGGGTCTAAGAGTGAAAAACTGTTTTTT. This codes for CASSGTGSKSEKLFF.

This clonotype was observed a handful of times. The chain joins TRBV6-1 to TRBJ2-6; D possibly corresponds to TRBD2 (7 bases). V was cut by 6 bases and J by 0 bases, with 18 bases left in between. The CDR3 has 18 amino acids. Germline loops: CDR1 MNHNS, CDR2 SASEGT. CDR3: CASRLGGGWNSGANVLTF. CDR3 in DNA: TGTGCCAGCAGGCTAGGGGGGGGTTGGAACTCTGGGGCCAACGTCCTGACTTTC.